The T cell receptor (beta chain) under discussion was sequenced for a study of long-term antiretroviral therapy in people with HIV (dated 2022 in TCRdb). Notes on the research overall: The earliest samples were collected roughly a decade before the 2015 WHO recommendation for immediate ART, at a time when ART was usually postponed until CD4 counts fell. This retrospective serial study examined whether starting ART and sustained HIV suppression were associated with changes in the composition and diversity of the TRB repertoire in peripheral blood. A total of 192 cryopreserved PBMC samples were contributed to the cohort by 30 adults with confirmed HIV infection, with samples collected serially over a mean of approximately six years (range 1-12). Of the roughly 32 participants with HIV, about twelve were female. No cross-contamination during QIAcube processing was shown when test extractions of a monoclonal T-cell line were performed alongside about 30 polyclonal samples. What the research found in general, with its limitations: No data were available on ART adherence, viral resistance or therapy changes, limiting inferences about post-ART repertoire changes. Narrower CDR3 length ranges were observed in HIV repertoires than in controls, and an antigen-experienced repertoire with only a slight naive shift after ART was suggested by the network structure. At every time point, the repertoire was dominated by expanded TRB clones first identified before ART initiation, although this dominance fluctuated and, in many PLHIV, declined after ART. Starting ART was linked to a significant rise in TRB diversity, yet even with long-term ART the diversity remained significantly lower than in transplant donor controls. Since PBMC availability was limited, sequencing covered only the TCR beta chain, with no alpha chain pairing. Because cell numbers in pre-ART samples were limited, unsorted PBMC were profiled instead of sorted CD4+ and CD8+ T cells. Samples dated from 2004 to 2017, and the ART regimens used may be less effective than current ones.

Via the germline V gene (reference sequence), CDR1 is MNHEY and CDR2 SMNVEV. The trim is 0 bases for V and 4 bases for J, with a gap of 12 bases between the germline ends. The CDR3 sequence holds 15 residues, the cysteine and phenylalanine included. CDR3 DNA only is kept here, 45 bases in frame from base 1. To be included, a participant needed at least one PBMC sample from before ART initiation plus at least two post-ART samples. Treatment was received in the United States of America by all participants with HIV. Before DNA extraction, cryopreserved samples containing about 0.9-10 million PBMC were thawed and washed. At the time of the earliest PBMC sample, participants with HIV were aged between roughly 20 and 54 years. PBMC samples were contributed by each participant from 1-4 timepoints before ART initiation and 2-8 timepoints after ART initiation, with a median of 7 samples. For every participant, serial HIV viral load, CD4+ T-cell count, ART history and demographic data were obtained. A Qiagen kit on a QIAcube was used to extract genomic DNA from unsorted PBMC, with samples processed in batches of 12.

The immunoSEQ hsTCRB v3.0 assay was used at survey level resolution to sequence the TRB variable region. TRB sequencing targeted a depth of 40,000-50,000 T-cell genomes per sample. TRB libraries were pooled and sequenced on an Illumina MiSeq using a v3 150-cycle kit. Regarding the original processing steps: Analysis of repertoires was carried out in R inside a reproducible Nextflow workflow spanning QC, data transformation and analysis. LymphoSeq2, an R package for exploring AIRR-Seq data, was used to implement custom analyses. A handful of samples that produced fewer than 5000 total TRB sequences were removed, so 180 or so HIV repertoires were analyzed. Among the 180 or so HIV repertoires that were kept, 59 were collected before ART initiation and over 120 were collected after ART initiation. Repertoires were downsampled to 5000 TRB nucleotide sequences, with summary statistics averaged over 100 downsampling iterations. Only TRB sequences with CDR3 regions of at least seven amino acids were retained for analysis. A Shannon entropy-derived clonality score and the Gini coefficient were used to measure diversity. In repertoire networks, the top 5000 CDR3 amino acid sequences were linked whenever an edit distance of one separated two sequences. For TRB CDR3 amino acid sequences, antigen specificity groups and MHC restriction were predicted with GLIPH2. Known CMV, EBV, HIV or tissue antigen associations were flagged by matching CDR3 amino acid sequences against VDJdb and McPAS-TCR. Pre-ART, post-ART and control groups were compared with Wilcoxon signed-rank tests and Holm-Bonferroni correction. Here the immuneACCESS table is served through TCRdb, limited to in-frame sequences with V and J called. Missing clones are a known gap in these copies; in checked studies unresolved V genes cover under half, and the rest lacks a known reason. V, J and clone size are taken as reported in that table, and D and trimming were inferred from the DNA itself. In this sample the table shows tens of thousands of clones, 95% of which occur a single time. The ten largest clones represent more than 3% of the sample.

This clone has only a few counts. There is no known antigen for this receptor. No base quality information exists; no much larger clone differs at one position. The sample has other DNA sequences that encode this CDR3 too. The rearrangement joined TRBV27 to TRBJ1-2; there is no confident call for the D gene. The material sequenced was unsorted PBMCs, taken 5.3 years after starting antiretroviral therapy. The TCR sequence derives from a man aged 45-65 years with HIV. The CDR3 protein is CASSLSAGTLYGYTF. The DNA sequence reads TGTGCCAGCAGTTTATCGGCAGGAACGCTCTATGGCTACACCTTC.